One and the same sample provided the 19 T cell receptor beta chains below, sequenced in a study of regulatory T cells in long-lasting Graves disease. Indicated time point: newly diagnosed GD, antithyroid drugs for less than 3 months. RNA extracted from PBMCs served as the sequencing template. CDR3-region Arm-PCR and iRepertoire HTBI primers produced the TCR beta libraries. TCRdb re-analysed the multiplex PCR reads in MiXCR, keeping a single row per CDR3 protein. The repertoire has some 330,000 distinct CDR3 sequences, approximately 10% of them found once; the top ten carry under 20%. The same data also went into a second study, on T cells in Graves' hyperthyroidism and ophthalmopathy.

Source: peripheral blood mononuclear cells (PBMCs), taken at new diagnosis, from a patient treated with antithyroid drugs. These receptors all stem from a woman aged 18-29 years with Graves disease.

This clonotype occurred a few times. V is TRBV11-2 and J is TRBJ2-3, with 11 bases identical to TRBD2. The V segment lost 3 bases and the J segment 1 base; nucleotides outside the gene matches: 18. The germline V gene encodes CDR1 SGHAT and CDR2 FQNNGV. The CDR3 consists of 21 residues. CDR3 protein: CASSFQLPSGRYLERTDTQYF. As DNA, the CDR3 is TGTGCCAGCAGCTTTCAGTTGCCTAGCGGGAGGTACCTCGAACGCACAGATACGCAGTATTTT.

The CDR3 region has the DNA TGTGCCAGCAGTGAAGGACTCCTTTTCTCCTACGAGCAGTACTTC. Translation gives CASSEGLLFSYEQYF. The chain is built from TRBV6-1 and TRBJ2-7; D ambiguous. This CDR3 comprises 15 residues. The V end lost 1 base, the J end lost 0 bases, and 10 bases lay between the germline ends. Germline V gene data show CDR1 as MNHNS and CDR2 as SASEGT.

This clonotype was counted many times. The CDR3 protein is CASGLRVYLSSGNTIYF. The CDR3 coding sequence is TGTGCTAGTGGTCTTAGGGTCTACCTTAGCTCTGGAAACACCATATATTTT. This chain connects TRBV12-5 to TRBJ1-3; the D is unclear. The CDR3 covers 17 residues. Trimming took off 5 bases at V and 0 bases at J, with 17 bases between the two ends. In germline, CDR1 is LGHNT, CDR2 FRNRAP.

The V call is TRBV6-2 or TRBV6-3, the J call TRBJ2-1, with D perhaps TRBD1 (6 bases). The CDR3 extends over 15 amino acids. The V end lost 3 bases, the J end lost 8 bases, and 17 bases lay between the germline ends. CDR1 is MNHEY, CDR2 SVGEGT, per germline. The CDR3 here is CASSYYGQGIDEQFF. The DNA for the CDR3 is TGTGCCAGCAGTTATTATGGGCAGGGGATCGATGAGCAGTTCTTC.

This clonotype was seen many times. This sequence joins TRBV6-5 and TRBJ1-2; D is unclear. The CDR3 totals 19 residues. Germline lookup yields CDR1 MNHEY and CDR2 SVGAGI. V was cut by 0 bases and J by 6 bases, with 26 bases left in between. CDR3 region: CASSYSIGGRHLIENGYTF. The CDR3 nucleotides are TGTGCCAGCAGTTACTCGATAGGTGGACGACACCTTATCGAGAATGGCTACACCTTC.

This clonotype occurred many times. V usage is TRBV28 and J usage is TRBJ2-2; no reliable D call. The CDR3 has 12 residues. The germline V and J ends were trimmed by 6 bases and 7 bases, with 9 bases remaining between them. Germline V gene data show CDR1 as MDHEN and CDR2 as SYDVKM. The CDR3 sequence: CASSPTNGELFF. Written as DNA, the CDR3 is TGTGCCAGCAGCCCTACTAACGGGGAGCTGTTTTTT. The full variable domain, with the rest looked up from reference TRBV28 and TRBJ2-2, is DVKVTQSSRYLVKRTGEKVFLECVQDMDHENMFWYRQDPGLGLRLIYFSYDVKMKEKGDIPEGYSVSREKKERFSLILESASTNQTSMYLCASSPTNGELFFGEGSRLTVL.

This clonotype was detected only a few times. The chain combines TRBV16 with TRBJ1-1, with D maybe TRBD1 (5 bases). V shed 0 bases and J shed 1 base, with 6 bases lying between them. Germline-derived CDR1 and CDR2 are KGHSY and FQNENV. There are 14 residues in the CDR3. Here the CDR3 reads CASSQSQGNTEAFF. The DNA for the CDR3 is TGTGCCAGCAGCCAATCCCAGGGGAACACTGAAGCTTTCTTT.

This clonotype was seen ten or more times. The chain combines TRBV28 with TRBJ2-1; a possible D gene is TRBD2 (6 bases). The length of the CDR3 is 16 residues. The V and J ends lost 6 bases and 1 base respectively, with 16 bases between them. CDR1 and CDR2 (germline): MDHEN, SYDVKM. The CDR3 coding sequence is TGTGCCAGCAGCAGCACCGGGGGTTTATCCTACAATGAGCAGTTCTTC. Protein: CASSSTGGLSYNEQFF. The full variable domain, in which reference TRBV28 and TRBJ2-1 provide the parts outside the CDR3, is DVKVTQSSRYLVKRTGEKVFLECVQDMDHENMFWYRQDPGLGLRLIYFSYDVKMKEKGDIPEGYSVSREKKERFSLILESASTNQTSMYLCASSSTGGLSYNEQFFGPGTRLTVL.

Comments on this clonotype: A much larger clone lies one base from this, so it may be a read error. The V gene is TRBV20-1, the J gene TRBJ2-7; a possible D gene is TRBD2 (5 bases). Per the germline V gene, CDR1 is DFQATT and CDR2 is SNEGSKA (reference sequence). The CDR3 covers 14 residues. This chain's CDR3 is CGARSDWASYEQYF. The CDR3 DNA reads as TGCGGTGCTAGATCGGACTGGGCCTCCTACGAGCAGTACTTC.

This clonotype came up many times. This chain joins TRBV12-3 or TRBV12-4 and TRBJ2-3; D is perhaps TRBD1 or TRBD2 (5 bases each). Trimming took off 6 bases at V and 8 bases at J, with 24 bases between the two ends. This CDR3 region has 16 residues. CDR3 in DNA: TGTGCCAGCAGCTCAAGGGACCGCAAGACGTGGGGTACGCAGTATTTT. It codes for CASSSRDRKTWGTQYF.

This clonotype has a single count. The rearrangement links TRBV4-3 to TRBJ2-1; 14 bases match TRBD2. After removal of 1 base from V and 9 bases from J, the junction contained 8 bases not matched to a gene. The CDR3 is 17 residues long. Germline CDR1 LGHNA, CDR2 YSLEER. The CDR3 spells CASSQVGLAGGPGEQFF. Written as DNA, the CDR3 is TGCGCCAGCAGCCAAGTCGGACTAGCGGGGGGCCCTGGTGAGCAGTTCTTC.

This clonotype appeared many times. The gene calls are TRBV3-2 and TRBJ2-3; TRBD1, the table's D call, was not compared with the DNA. TRBV3-2 is deemed a pseudogene. CDR3 length equals 17 residues. CDR3 in DNA: TGTGCCAGCAGCCCCCCCATGGGATCAGCGGGCACAGATACGCAGTATTTT. Its protein is CASSPPMGSAGTDTQYF.

This clonotype has ten or more counts. The rearrangement joins TRBV7-9 to TRBJ1-1; the D gene is possibly TRBD1 (5 bases). Trimming took 5 bases from V and 2 from J, leaving 12 bases between them. CDR3 length equals 14 residues. In germline, CDR1 is SEHNR, CDR2 FQNEAQ (reference sequence). This chain's CDR3 is CASSLPQGNTEAFF. In nucleotides, the CDR3 is TGTGCCAGCAGCCTACCCCAGGGTAACACTGAAGCTTTCTTT.

The chain couples TRBV11-3 to TRBJ2-2; 15 bases fit TRBD2. Trimming took 5 bases from V and 5 from J; bases not matched to a gene: 3. Germline CDR1 SGHNT, CDR2 YENEEA. The CDR3 contains 16 residues. The DNA for the CDR3 is TGTGCCAGCAGCCCGGGGACTAGCGGGAGGACCGGGGAGCTGTTTTTT. Its translation: CASSPGTSGRTGELFF.

This sequence joins TRBV24-1 and TRBJ2-7; D may be TRBD2 (6 bases). The V gene's germline CDR1 is KGHDR and CDR2 SFDVKD. With 2 bases removed from V and 3 bases from J, the gap between germline ends came to 19 bases. The CDR3 covers 17 residues. CDR3 sequence (DNA): TGTGCCACCAGTGATTCGACTGGCAGCCGGGGGTACTACGAGCAGTACTTC. It translates to CATSDSTGSRGYYEQYF.

At least ten counts were recorded for this clonotype. The rearrangement uses TRBV20-1 and TRBJ1-2; D not resolved. The CDR3 spans 12 residues. V was cut by 5 bases and J by 5 bases, with 12 bases left in between. CDR1 and CDR2 from the germline V gene are DFQATT and SNEGSKA (reference sequence). This CDR3 is CSAPRGGYGYTF. CDR3 bases: TGCAGTGCTCCCCGGGGTGGATATGGCTACACCTTC.

This clonotype was observed at least ten times. V and J are TRBV24-1 and TRBJ2-5; either TRBD1 or TRBD2 may fit D (5 bases each). The CDR3 sequence is 16 residues long. Germline V gives CDR1 KGHDR, CDR2 SFDVKD. V lost 4 bases, J lost 5 bases, and 19 bases lay in between. CDR3 DNA sequence: TGTGCCACCAGTGACCATGATGAGGGGCAGTGGGAGACCCAGTACTTC. This gives the protein CATSDHDEGQWETQYF.

The sample holds a few counts of this clonotype. The rearrangement uses TRBV9 and TRBJ2-3; D is perhaps TRBD1 (6 bases). V shed 4 bases and J shed 4 bases, with 16 bases lying between them. This CDR3 contains 15 residues. Germline-derived CDR1 and CDR2 are SGDLS and YYNGEE. The CDR3 nucleotides are TGTGCCAGCAGCCTCCGTCCAGGGGTTGCAGATACGCAGTATTTT. This translates into CASSLRPGVADTQYF.

The CDR3 DNA reads as TGCAGCGCTGGGGGGCTAGCCGGGGAGCTGTTTTTT. Translated, it gives CSAGGLAGELFF. The chain is built from TRBV29-1 and TRBJ2-2; D is tentatively TRBD1 or TRBD2 (6 bases each). The CDR3 covers 12 residues. Germline V CDR1 and CDR2: SQVTM, ANQGSEA. The V end lost 7 bases, the J end lost 6 bases, and 12 bases lay between the germline ends.